The 31 T cell receptor beta chains given below trace back to one sample, sequenced in a study of CD8 T cells in ankylosing spondylitis. TCRdb re-called the 5' RACE reads with MiXCR, one entry per CDR3 protein. The data contain more than 150,000 distinct CDR3 sequences, around a sixth of them seen just once; the ten biggest clones take up around 4.7%. Sample: blood, either unsorted or a sorted T cell fraction (not recorded which). These receptors were taken from a male donor between 5 and 35 years old with ankylosing spondylitis or in good health (not recorded which).

This clonotype was detected ten times or more. This chain uses TRBV29-1 with TRBJ2-3; D is perhaps TRBD2 (5 bases). Trimming stripped 6 bases from V and 5 bases from J, with 18 bases between. CDR3 length: 14 amino acids. Germline loops: CDR1 SQVTM, CDR2 ANQGSEA. The CDR3 DNA sequence: TGCAGCGTGCCCTCGGAGGACCGATTAGATACGCAGTATTTT. As protein: CSVPSEDRLDTQYF.

The J gene is TRBJ1-2, the V gene TRBV20-1; a weak D match, TRBD1 (5 bases). There are 15 residues in the CDR3. Germline CDR1 DFQATT, CDR2 SNEGSKA (reference sequence). CDR3 region: CSPASPGGYDRGYTF. In DNA form, the CDR3 reads TGCAGCCCAGCATCCCCCGGGGGGTATGATCGGGGCTACACCTTC.

The gene calls are TRBV27 and TRBJ2-3; TRBD2 matches at 10 bases. Looked up from germline, CDR1 is MNHEY and CDR2 is SMNVEV (reference sequence). V trimming: 6 bases; J trimming: 10 bases; junction bases outside the gene matches: 4. There are 12 residues in the CDR3. CDR3 amino acids: CASRLAGAPQYF. CDR3 sequence (DNA): TGTGCCAGCAGGCTAGCGGGAGCACCGCAGTATTTT.

This clonotype was seen only once. J is TRBJ2-7 and V is TRBV6-6, with D unresolved. The CDR3 spans 12 residues. The germline V and J ends were trimmed by 5 bases and 3 bases, with 8 bases remaining between them. Germline CDR1 reads MNHNY; CDR2 reads SVGAGI (reference sequence). DNA for the CDR3: TGTGCCAGCAGTAAAACAGACTACGAGCAGTACGTC. This encodes CASSKTDYEQYV.

There are a few counts of this clonotype. Possible read error: a much larger clone is one base away. The chain recombines TRBV12-3 or TRBV12-4 with TRBJ1-2, with D unclear. There are 14 residues in the CDR3. The CDR3 DNA reads TGTGCCAGCAGTTACACCGGGTCCCGTGGTGGCTACGCCTTC. This translates into CASSYTGSRGGYAF.

The V gene is TRBV7-2, the J gene TRBJ2-7, with 12 nucleotides matching TRBD2. CDR1 and CDR2 from the germline V gene are SGHTA and FQGNSA. Germline trimming cut 4 bases from V and 7 bases from J; bases unmatched to any gene: 8. There are 15 residues in the CDR3. In DNA form, the CDR3 reads TGTGCCAGCAGCTCACCGACTAGCGGGAGTAATGAGCAGTACTTC. It is translated as CASSSPTSGSNEQYF.

Many counts were recorded for this clonotype. V and J are TRBV5-5 and TRBJ1-1, with D tentatively TRBD1 (5 bases). This CDR3 has 13 residues. Deletions cut 0 bases from V and 10 bases from J, with 13 bases between. Germline V gene sequence: CDR1 SGHKS, CDR2 YYEKEE (reference sequence). The CDR3 bases are TGTGCCAGCAGCTTGGTCTCCGGGACGAGAGCTTTCTTT. Translating it yields CASSLVSGTRAFF.

This clonotype appeared a single time. The chain's CDR3 is CATRSPAGTRLSEQYF. The CDR3 bases are TGTGCCACGCGATCTCCGGCCGGGACTAGACTAAGTGAGCAGTACTTC. V gene TRBV12-3 or TRBV12-4 combines with J gene TRBJ2-7, with 8 positions matching TRBD2. This CDR3 has 16 amino acids. After removal of 10 bases from V and 7 bases from J, the junction contained 21 bases not matched to a gene.

This clonotype occurred many times. In DNA form, the CDR3 reads TGTGCCAGCAGTTACTCGGCTACTTCTAGCCTGATAACAGATACGCAGTATTTT. The encoded protein is CASSYSATSSLITDTQYF. V gene TRBV6-2 or TRBV6-3 combines with J gene TRBJ2-3; tentative D call: TRBD2 (5 bases). The CDR3 loop spans 18 amino acids. Trimming cost V 0 bases and J 3 bases, with 19 bases left between them. The germline gives CDR1 MNHEY, CDR2 SVGEGT.

This clonotype has at least ten counts. The chain uses TRBV25-1 and TRBJ1-1, with 8 nucleotides matching TRBD1. The germline V gene has CDR1 MGHDK and CDR2 SYGVNS. CDR3 length: 15 amino acids. The junction had 10 bases not matched to a gene; V was cut back by 4 bases and J by 6 bases. The CDR3 nucleotides read TGTGCCAGCAGTGCCCGGGGGGGGACAGGTTCTGAAGCTTTCTTT. Translating gives CASSARGGTGSEAFF.

The V call is TRBV6-2 or TRBV6-3, the J call TRBJ2-7, with D tentatively TRBD1 (6 bases). V was pared by 1 base and J by 5 bases, with 15 bases between. From germline, CDR1 is MNHEY and CDR2 SVGEGT. The CDR3 runs 15 residues. CDR3 region: CASSYLKKTGNEQYF. CDR3 nucleotide sequence: TGTGCCAGCAGTTACTTGAAAAAAACAGGGAACGAGCAGTACTTC.

This clonotype was counted ten times or more. CDR3 in DNA: TGTGCCAGTACTACAAATCAAGAGACCCAGTACTTC. Translated: CASTTNQETQYF. The chain uses TRBV28 and TRBJ2-5; no clear D gene. CDR3 length: 12 residues. Per germline, CDR1 MDHEN and CDR2 SYDVKM. Trimming stripped 9 bases from V and 2 bases from J, with 10 bases between.

The genes are TRBV5-5 and TRBJ2-1; 10 bases are shared with TRBD1. V trimming: 0 bases; J trimming: 4 bases; junction bases outside the gene matches: 1. CDR3 length: 15 residues. Germline V gene data show CDR1 as SGHKS and CDR2 as YYEKEE (reference sequence). CDR3 region: CASSLVGQGYNEQFF. CDR3 nucleotides: TGTGCCAGCAGCTTGGTGGGACAGGGGTACAATGAGCAGTTCTTC.

The table lists this clonotype with many counts. The genes are TRBV4-3 and TRBJ2-5, with 11 bases fitting TRBD2. This CDR3 region has 19 residues. The germline V gene has CDR1 LGHNA and CDR2 YSLEER. Trimming took 2 bases from V and 5 from J; bases not matched to a gene: 16. CDR3 amino acids: CASSQPREIAGGPMETQYF. The CDR3 DNA sequence: TGCGCCAGCAGCCAACCACGAGAGATAGCGGGAGGGCCGATGGAGACCCAGTACTTC.

At least ten counts were recorded for this clonotype. CDR3 loop: CASGPPSTAPYGYTF. CDR3 bases: TGTGCTAGTGGTCCCCCATCGACAGCCCCATATGGCTACACCTTC. The chain recombines TRBV12-5 with TRBJ1-2; a weak D match, TRBD1 (5 bases). Germline V gives CDR1 LGHNT, CDR2 FRNRAP. This CDR3 contains 15 residues. Trimming left V 5 bases short and J 5 bases short, with 18 bases between.

This clonotype was counted many times. The CDR3 is CATSRDRARSGEQFF. CDR3 coding DNA: TGTGCCACCAGCAGAGATAGGGCCCGGTCGGGTGAGCAGTTCTTC. This rearrangement joins TRBV15 to TRBJ2-1; D uncertain. The CDR3 is 15 amino acids. The V and J ends lost 0 bases and 9 bases respectively, with 15 bases between them. CDR1 LNHNV and CDR2 YYDKDF come from the germline V gene (reference sequence).

This clonotype came up many times. The chain joins TRBV7-2 to TRBJ2-1, with a weak D call TRBD2 (5 bases). Germline values: CDR1 SGHTA, CDR2 FQGNSA. The CDR3 is 14 amino acids. V dropped 3 bases and J dropped 8 bases, with 14 bases sitting between them. The CDR3 loop reads CASSFFLADHEQFF. The CDR3 DNA reads as TGTGCCAGCAGCTTCTTTCTAGCAGACCATGAGCAGTTCTTC.

The chain uses TRBV29-1 and TRBJ2-1; 12 nucleotides align to TRBD2. The trim removed 8 bases at V and 9 bases at J, leaving 11 bases unmatched. Germline V lookup: CDR1 SQVTM, CDR2 ANQGSEA. This CDR3 is built from 14 residues. The CDR3 sequence is CSKTSGSALGEQFF. The CDR3 bases are TGCAGCAAGACTAGCGGGAGCGCCTTAGGTGAGCAGTTCTTC.

This clonotype was seen repeatedly, ten times or more. V and J are TRBV2 and TRBJ2-3; 7 bases align to TRBD2. CDR1 and CDR2 from the germline V gene are SNHLY and FYNNEI. The trim removed 6 bases at V and 2 bases at J, leaving 11 bases unmatched. The CDR3 length is 16 residues. The CDR3 loop is CASSRTGLTFTDTQYF. The CDR3 bases are TGTGCCAGCAGCCGGACGGGACTAACCTTCACAGATACGCAGTATTTT.

This clonotype was recorded at least ten times. The chain couples TRBV5-1 to TRBJ2-2; D gene ambiguous. The CDR3 is 16 amino acids. The germline CDR1 and CDR2 sequences are SGHRS and YFSETQ. Trimming stripped 0 bases from V and 5 bases from J, with 14 bases between. The CDR3 region has the DNA TGCGCCAGCAGCTTGGGAAGCTTTGTACAGACCGGGGAGCTGTTTTTT. As protein: CASSLGSFVQTGELFF.

The sample holds many counts of this clonotype. J is TRBJ2-5 and V is TRBV5-1; D not resolved. There are 14 residues in the CDR3. V dropped 0 bases and J dropped 5 bases, with 11 bases sitting between them. Germline V gene data show CDR1 as SGHRS and CDR2 as YFSETQ. The CDR3 reads CASSLVGSWETQYF. In DNA form, the CDR3 reads TGCGCCAGCAGCTTGGTGGGGTCATGGGAGACCCAGTACTTC.

This clonotype was detected many times. This chain uses TRBV5-5 with TRBJ2-5; 11 positions agree with TRBD2. CDR1 and CDR2 from the germline V gene are SGHKS and YYEKEE (reference sequence). The CDR3 spans 16 residues. V lost 3 bases, J lost 5 bases, and 9 bases stayed unmatched. The CDR3 DNA is TGTGCCAGCAGCTCCAAACTAGCGGGAGTTGGCGAGACCCAGTACTTC. As protein: CASSSKLAGVGETQYF.

Ten or more counts support this clonotype. The chain joins TRBV9 to TRBJ2-1; 12 nucleotides agree with TRBD2. Germline CDR1 is SGDLS and CDR2 is YYNGEE. CDR3 length: 15 residues. The junction had 5 bases not matched to a gene; V was cut back by 2 bases and J by 8 bases. CDR3 in DNA: TGTGCCAGCAGCGTGTCCGGGACTAGCGGGTATGAGCAGTTCTTC. This encodes CASSVSGTSGYEQFF.

The rearrangement links TRBV7-9 to TRBJ2-1, with D possibly matching TRBD1 (6 bases). The CDR3 consists of 15 residues. V lost 5 bases, J lost 6 bases, and 17 bases lay in between. CDR1 and CDR2 from the germline V gene are SEHNR and FQNEAQ (reference sequence). The CDR3 here is CASSRRGGQLNEQFF. CDR3 sequence (DNA): TGTGCCAGCAGCCGTAGGGGTGGACAGCTCAATGAGCAGTTCTTC.

This chain connects TRBV21-1 to TRBJ2-1; the D call TRBD2 from the table was never checked on the DNA. TRBV21-1 is assigned pseudogene status. This CDR3 is 18 amino acids long. The CDR3 is CASSKHGGSGRGYNEQFF. CDR3 DNA sequence: TGTGCCAGCAGCAAGCATGGAGGAAGCGGGAGGGGCTACAATGAGCAGTTCTTC.

The chain recombines TRBV5-1 with TRBJ2-1; tentative D call: TRBD2 (6 bases). Trimming stripped 6 bases from V and 8 bases from J, with 15 bases between. The CDR3 contains 13 residues. The germline V gene has CDR1 SGHRS and CDR2 YFSETQ. CDR3 protein: CASMGSREYEQFF. Written as DNA, the CDR3 is TGCGCCAGCATGGGTTCTCGGGAGTATGAGCAGTTCTTC.

The J gene is TRBJ2-7, the V gene TRBV6-5, with no clear D. Trimming took off 2 bases at V and 0 bases at J, with 5 bases between the two ends. Germline V gene lookup returns CDR1 MNHEY and CDR2 SVGAGI. The CDR3 is made up of 13 amino acids. The CDR3 DNA follows: TGTGCCAGCAGTTACGAGGTCTCCTACGAGCAGTACTTC. It yields the protein CASSYEVSYEQYF.

The V gene is TRBV5-1, the J gene TRBJ2-7; D possibly corresponds to TRBD1 (5 bases). The ends were cut back, 3 bases at V and 4 bases at J, with 14 bases in the middle. The CDR3 covers 14 residues. Germline CDR1 reads SGHRS; CDR2 reads YFSETQ. The CDR3 DNA is TGCGCCAGCAGCTCCGGAGAAGGGGTATACGAGCAGTACGTC. The encoded protein is CASSSGEGVYEQYV.

This clonotype occurred many times. The chain joins TRBV5-5 to TRBJ2-3; TRBD2 might be the D (6 bases). V was cut by 2 bases and J by 5 bases, with 9 bases left in between. This CDR3 region has 13 residues. From germline, CDR1 is SGHKS and CDR2 YYEKEE (reference sequence). The CDR3, as DNA: TGTGCCAGCAGCTTCCGGCGGGGAGATACGCAGTATTTT. It codes for CASSFRRGDTQYF.

This clonotype has only a few counts. This chain connects TRBV4-3 to TRBJ2-1; possible D gene TRBD1, 5 bases. This CDR3 contains 13 residues. Germline V gene lookup returns CDR1 LGHNA and CDR2 YSLEER. Deletions cut 0 bases from V and 9 bases from J, with 9 bases between. CDR3 DNA: TGCGCCAGCAGCCAAGAAGGGGCTGGTGAGCAGTTCTTC. It specifies CASSQEGAGEQFF.

CDR3 DNA sequence: TGTGCCAGCAGCTTTTTTAGGGCTTACGAGCAGTACGTC. The encoded protein is CASSFFRAYEQYV. The chain recombines TRBV5-6 with TRBJ2-7; D not resolved. The V and J ends lost 2 bases and 4 bases respectively, with 10 bases between them. This CDR3 has 13 residues. Germline V CDR1 and CDR2: SGHDT, YYEEEE.